A selection of T cell receptor beta chains follows, all from one sample in a study of shared clonotypes between healthy human individuals. Produced via immunoSEQ multiplex PCR; TCRdb's table is partial and in-frame only. The table lists 650,000 to 800,000 clones, about 92% of them singletons. Sequenced sample: naive CD8+ T cells sorted from blood. Every receptor here comes from a man aged 25 to 40 in good health. Both conserved end residues are part of each CDR3. D genes are given only for firm matches. Size values are once, few and many counts, or a class for expanded clones, and some rows have none.

j_call | d_call | clone_size | v_call | cdr3_aa | cdr3_nt
TRBJ2-7 | - | once | TRBV7-6 | CASSPSSRGGMAPYEQYF | TGTGCCAGCAGCCCGTCCTCTAGGGGCGGGATGGCCCCCTACGAGCAGTACTTC
TRBJ2-7 | - | - | TRBV5-4 | CASSLPDSYEQYF | TGTGCCAGCAGCCTACCTGACAGCTACGAGCAGTACTTC
TRBJ1-3 | - | - | TRBV27 | CASSLVGSRPNTIYF | TGTGCCAGCAGTTTGGTGGGTTCTAGGCCAAACACCATATATTTT
TRBJ2-6 | - | once | TRBV7-9 | CASRKGESGANVLTF | TGTGCCAGCAGAAAAGGGGAATCTGGGGCCAACGTCCTGACTTTC
TRBJ2-2 | TRBD1 | - | TRBV6-4 | CASRRRDRPSLVTGELFF | TGTGCCAGCAGACGACGGGACAGGCCTAGTCTCGTCACCGGGGAGCTGTTTTTT
TRBJ2-1 | - | - | TRBV4-1 | CASSQFPQTSSYNEQFF | TGCGCCAGCAGCCAGTTCCCGCAAACGAGCTCCTACAATGAGCAGTTCTTC
TRBJ2-7 | TRBD1 | - | TRBV11-2 | CASSLGVTGGFYEQYF | TGTGCCAGCAGCTTAGGGGTGACAGGGGGGTTCTACGAGCAGTACTTC
TRBJ1-1 | - | - | TRBV10-3 | CATRREVTEAFF | TGTGCCACGAGGCGGGAAGTCACTGAAGCTTTCTTT
TRBJ1-1 | TRBD1 | - | TRBV19 | CASRTGALNTEAFF | TGTGCCAGTAGGACAGGGGCCCTGAACACTGAAGCTTTCTTT
TRBJ2-7 | - | - | TRBV6-5 | CASSYSSVQDMNF | TGTGCCAGCAGTTACTCGAGCGTACAGGACATGAACTTC
TRBJ2-5 | - | once | TRBV5-5 | CASVGAETQYF | TGTGCCAGCGTCGGGGCCGAGACCCAGTACTTC
TRBJ1-4 | TRBD1 | - | TRBV29-1 | CSVGWTGRWEKLFF | TGCAGCGTGGGGTGGACAGGGCGGTGGGAAAAACTGTTTTTT
TRBJ2-5 | - | - | TRBV27 | CASSFGSYQETQYF | TGTGCCAGCAGTTTTGGCAGCTACCAAGAGACCCAGTACTTC
TRBJ2-7 | TRBD1 | - | TRBV4-2 | CASSHPRGFSTYEQYF | TGTGCCAGCAGCCACCCCAGGGGGTTCTCCACCTACGAGCAGTACTTC
TRBJ2-1 | - | - | TRBV6-5 | CASSYSDRGEQFF | TGTGCCAGCAGTTACTCTGACCGGGGTGAGCAGTTCTTC
TRBJ1-5 | - | few | TRBV27 | CASSLFVDNQPQHF | TGTGCCAGCAGTTTATTTGTGGACAATCAGCCCCAGCATTTT
TRBJ1-5 | - | once | TRBV27 | CASSVSDNLNQPQHF | TGTGCCAGCAGCGTATCGGACAACTTGAATCAGCCCCAGCATTTT
TRBJ2-7 | - | - | TRBV7-8 | CASSFEVYYEQYF | TGTGCCAGCAGCTTTGAGGTCTACTACGAGCAGTACTTC
TRBJ1-5 | - | - | TRBV27 | CASSLSSGVIQPQHF | TGTGCCAGCAGTTTATCATCGGGGGTCATTCAGCCCCAGCATTTT
TRBJ2-1 | - | - | TRBV9 | CASSLRGTVGEQFF | TGTGCCAGCAGCTTGCGAGGGACTGTAGGTGAGCAGTTCTTC
TRBJ2-2 | - | - | TRBV9 | CASSVVTGLGNTGELFF | TGTGCCAGCAGCGTAGTTACGGGACTTGGGAACACCGGGGAGCTGTTTTTT
TRBJ2-7 | - | - | TRBV28 | CASRARTQAYEQYF | TGTGCCAGCAGGGCTCGGACGCAGGCCTACGAGCAGTACTTC
TRBJ2-7 | TRBD2 | - | TRBV7-9 | CASSPPLAGSYEQYF | TGTGCCAGCAGCCCCCCACTAGCGGGATCCTACGAGCAGTACTTC
TRBJ1-1 | - | - | TRBV4-2 | CASSDNPGEDTEAFF | TGTGCCAGCAGCGATAATCCCGGGGAGGACACTGAAGCTTTCTTT
TRBJ2-3 | TRBD2 | - | TRBV4-1 | CASSQSPGLAADTQYF | TGCGCCAGCAGCCAATCCCCGGGACTAGCTGCGGATACGCAGTATTTT
TRBJ2-1 | - | - | TRBV7-2 | CASSLNGKREQFF | TGTGCCAGCAGCTTAAATGGGAAAAGGGAGCAGTTCTTC
TRBJ2-5 | - | - | TRBV4-1 | CASSQDGVRGETQYF | TGCGCCAGCAGCCAAGATGGCGTACGCGGGGAGACCCAGTACTTC
TRBJ2-7 | TRBD1 | once | TRBV14 | CASSQGTGGTYEQYF | TGTGCCAGCAGCCAAGGGACAGGGGGGACTTACGAGCAGTACTTC
TRBJ2-7 | TRBD1 | once | TRBV11-2 | CASSPGTGNYEQYF | TGTGCCAGCAGCCCAGGGACAGGCAACTACGAGCAGTACTTC
TRBJ1-5 | - | - | TRBV27 | CASSLGLFSNQPQHF | TGTGCCAGCAGCCTCGGGCTGTTTAGCAATCAGCCCCAGCATTTT
TRBJ2-3 | - | - | TRBV5-8 | CASSTGTVSTMDTQYF | TGTGCCAGCAGCACAGGGACGGTTAGCACAATGGATACGCAGTATTTT
TRBJ2-6 | - | - | TRBV7-9 | CASSLFRGAGANVLTF | TGTGCCAGCAGCTTATTCCGGGGGGCCGGGGCCAACGTCCTGACTTTC
TRBJ2-3 | TRBD2 | - | TRBV5-4 | CASRRYGTNTDTQYF | TGTGCCAGCAGAAGATATGGGACTAACACAGATACGCAGTATTTT
TRBJ2-7 | TRBD2 | - | TRBV18 | CASSWGGDFSYEQYF | TGTGCCAGCTCGTGGGGGGGGGACTTCTCCTACGAGCAGTACTTC
TRBJ2-1 | TRBD2 | - | TRBV7-9 | CASSPSTSGEDNEQFF | TGTGCCAGCAGCCCTTCGACTAGCGGGGAAGACAATGAGCAGTTCTTC
TRBJ2-7 | TRBD2 | - | TRBV6-8 | CASMGREAYEQYF | TGTGCCAGCATGGGGCGGGAGGCCTACGAGCAGTACTTC
TRBJ2-7 | - | - | TRBV7-9 | CASSEDGGEQYF | TGTGCCAGCAGCGAAGACGGGGGAGAGCAGTACTTC